This T cell receptor (beta chain) came from a study of Ad26.COV2.S vaccination and SARS-CoV-2 variants. The CDR3 loop spans 15 amino acids. J lost 5 bases, V lost 5 bases, and 10 bases had no gene match. The V gene's germline CDR1 is LNHDA and CDR2 SQIVND (reference sequence). Treatment of the sample: 15 to 20 received Ad26.COV2.S at low or high dose, single or two shots; several received placebo; per-sample allocation not given. Collection of the samples took place on day 63 after the first injection of vaccine or placebo. Study-wide results and caveats: Individuals receiving vaccine had higher spike-specific TCR breadth than placebo recipients did. Breadth and depth estimates from TCRs may understate total T cell responses.

A note on this clone: The antigen remains unidentified.

Assay: immunoSEQ multiplex PCR; the TCRdb copy retains only in-frame clones and omits some. The table shows around 500,000 clones, with about nine tenths occurring only once. This material consisted of peripheral blood, taken in a trial of Ad26.COV2.S vaccine versus placebo. V gene TRBV19 combines with J gene TRBJ2-7, with TRBD1 matching over 9 bases. This sequence originates from a person aged 18-65 years who received the Ad26.COV2.S COVID-19 vaccine or a placebo. CDR3 sequence: CASSPGQGYWDEQYF. The CDR3 nucleotides read TGTGCCAGTAGTCCAGGACAGGGGTATTGGGACGAGCAGTACTTC.